The rows below give T cell receptor beta chains drawn from one sample of a study of PD-1 blockade in classical Hodgkin lymphoma. Repertoires were generated with immunoSEQ multiplex PCR, while TCRdb's copy carries only in-frame clones and drops some. The data show 7,000 to 8,000 clones, approximately 80% seen once. Sequences were derived from CD4+ T cells from blood, sampled at baseline. These receptors came from a human donor with classical Hodgkin lymphoma. Both conserved end residues are part of each CDR3. A D gene is named only where the DNA matches it firmly. Clone sizes are given selectively: once, few, many, or a class where the clone is expanded.

d_call: .; j_call: TRBJ1-2; clone_size: .; v_call: TRBV10-3; cdr3_nt: TGTGCCATCAGCCCCAGGGACCGCGAAGCTGGCTACACCTTC; cdr3_aa: CAISPRDREAGYTF
d_call: TRBD1; j_call: TRBJ1-1; clone_size: few; v_call: TRBV19; cdr3_nt: TGTGCCAGTAGTCGGACAGGGGGCCAGAACACTGAAGCTTTCTTT; cdr3_aa: CASSRTGGQNTEAFF
d_call: TRBD2; j_call: TRBJ2-7; clone_size: once; v_call: TRBV4-2; cdr3_nt: TGTGCCAGCAGCCCCCAGGCGGGAGGTTCCTACGAGCAGTACTTC; cdr3_aa: CASSPQAGGSYEQYF
d_call: TRBD1; j_call: TRBJ1-1; clone_size: .; v_call: TRBV18; cdr3_nt: TGTGCCAGCTCACCCCAGGACAGGATTGGAACTGAAGCTTTCTTT; cdr3_aa: CASSPQDRIGTEAFF
d_call: .; j_call: TRBJ2-1; clone_size: few; v_call: TRBV4-1; cdr3_nt: TGCGCCAGCAGCCAAGATATGACCCGGGGTTACAATGAGCAGTTCTTC; cdr3_aa: CASSQDMTRGYNEQFF
d_call: TRBD1; j_call: TRBJ1-4; clone_size: .; v_call: TRBV4-3; cdr3_nt: TGCGCCAGCAGCAAGGGGGACAGGTTGGGCGAAAAACTGTTTTTT; cdr3_aa: CASSKGDRLGEKLFF
d_call: TRBD2; j_call: TRBJ2-2; clone_size: .; v_call: TRBV6-6; cdr3_nt: TGTGCCAGCAAACCACTAGCGGGGTCCGGGGAGCTGTTTTTT; cdr3_aa: CASKPLAGSGELFF
d_call: TRBD2; j_call: TRBJ2-4; clone_size: .; v_call: TRBV19; cdr3_nt: TGTGCCAGTAGTCGGACTAGCGGGGGGGCCGTGACCAAAAACATTCAGTACTTC; cdr3_aa: CASSRTSGGAVTKNIQYF
d_call: TRBD1; j_call: TRBJ2-2; clone_size: .; v_call: TRBV6-8; cdr3_nt: TGTGCCAGCAGTGGCTGGACAGGGTTCCTTTTAGCGAACACCGGGGAGCTGTTTTTT; cdr3_aa: CASSGWTGFLLANTGELFF
d_call: .; j_call: TRBJ2-7; clone_size: once; v_call: TRBV6-5; cdr3_nt: TGTGCCAGCAGTTACCGTGGGAACGAGCAGTACTTC; cdr3_aa: CASSYRGNEQYF
d_call: .; j_call: TRBJ1-3; clone_size: .; v_call: TRBV9; cdr3_nt: TGTGCCAGCAGCGTAAGTGTTGCAGGGTTCGGAAACACCATATATTTT; cdr3_aa: CASSVSVAGFGNTIYF
d_call: .; j_call: TRBJ2-1; clone_size: .; v_call: TRBV15; cdr3_nt: TGTGCCACCAGCAGAGATCCGAGTGCCTACAATGAGCAGTTCTTC; cdr3_aa: CATSRDPSAYNEQFF
d_call: .; j_call: TRBJ1-6; clone_size: few; v_call: TRBV11-2; cdr3_nt: TGTGCCAGCAGCTTACTGGACAGCATCCCGGGCCATAATTCACCCCTCCACTTT; cdr3_aa: CASSLLDSIPGHNSPLHF
d_call: .; j_call: TRBJ1-1; clone_size: .; v_call: TRBV19; cdr3_nt: TGTGCCAGTAAAGTACAGGGAGTAACGGCTGAAGCTTTCTTT; cdr3_aa: CASKVQGVTAEAFF
d_call: .; j_call: TRBJ1-6; clone_size: .; v_call: TRBV2; cdr3_nt: TGTGCCAGCAGTGCCGTTCTCCGGACTTCACCCCTCCACTTT; cdr3_aa: CASSAVLRTSPLHF
d_call: .; j_call: TRBJ1-5; clone_size: .; v_call: TRBV5-1; cdr3_nt: TGCGCCAGCAGCTGGGGGGGTTTGAGCAATCAGCCCCAGCATTTT; cdr3_aa: CASSWGGLSNQPQHF
d_call: .; j_call: TRBJ2-3; clone_size: .; v_call: TRBV7-7; cdr3_nt: TGTGCCAGCAGCTTAGGTGGGAGTGTGTTAGATACGCAGTATTTT; cdr3_aa: CASSLGGSVLDTQYF
d_call: .; j_call: TRBJ2-1; clone_size: .; v_call: TRBV28; cdr3_nt: TGTGCCAGCACCCTCGGGTCAGGGGCAGGAGGCAATGAGCAGTTCTTC; cdr3_aa: CASTLGSGAGGNEQFF
d_call: TRBD1; j_call: TRBJ2-7; clone_size: .; v_call: TRBV7-2; cdr3_nt: TGTGCCAGCAGCCGGGACAGGGGAGGATACGAGCAGTACTTC; cdr3_aa: CASSRDRGGYEQYF
d_call: .; j_call: TRBJ2-5; clone_size: .; v_call: TRBV28; cdr3_nt: TGTGCCAGCAGATACCAAGAGACCCAGTACTTC; cdr3_aa: CASRYQETQYF
d_call: .; j_call: TRBJ2-5; clone_size: .; v_call: TRBV29-1; cdr3_nt: TGCAGCGGCGGGGGCTTACAAGAGACCCAGTACTTC; cdr3_aa: CSGGGLQETQYF
d_call: .; j_call: TRBJ2-1; clone_size: .; v_call: TRBV18; cdr3_nt: TGTGCCAGCTCACCAGTTAGAACCAATAATGAGCAGTTCTTC; cdr3_aa: CASSPVRTNNEQFF
d_call: TRBD1; j_call: TRBJ1-5; clone_size: .; v_call: TRBV4-1; cdr3_nt: TGCGCCAGCAGCCAAGCCAGAAGTGGGACAGGCCTATATCCCCAGCATTTT; cdr3_aa: CASSQARSGTGLYPQHF
d_call: .; j_call: TRBJ1-2; clone_size: .; v_call: TRBV12-1; cdr3_nt: TGTGCCAGCAGCTTTTCCCACAGGGGACGTGGGGGCTACACCTTC; cdr3_aa: CASSFSHRGRGGYTF
d_call: .; j_call: TRBJ2-1; clone_size: .; v_call: TRBV5-6; cdr3_nt: TGTGCCAGCAGCTTCGGCCACGGGAACTACAATGAGCAGTTCTTC; cdr3_aa: CASSFGHGNYNEQFF
d_call: TRBD1; j_call: TRBJ1-4; clone_size: .; v_call: TRBV6-9; cdr3_nt: TGTGCCAGCAAGAGTCCGGGACAGTCGGGTGAAAAACTGTTTTTT; cdr3_aa: CASKSPGQSGEKLFF
d_call: TRBD2; j_call: TRBJ2-3; clone_size: .; v_call: TRBV5-4; cdr3_nt: TGTGCCAGCGCCCCTAGCGGGGGGGTCACAGATACGCAGTATTTT; cdr3_aa: CASAPSGGVTDTQYF
d_call: TRBD1; j_call: TRBJ1-1; clone_size: once; v_call: TRBV2; cdr3_nt: TGTGCCAGCACTCCCCAGGGGGCATTCACTGAAGCTTTCTTT; cdr3_aa: CASTPQGAFTEAFF
d_call: TRBD1; j_call: TRBJ1-5; clone_size: few; v_call: TRBV4-1; cdr3_nt: TGCGCCAGCAGCCAAGGCCGGCAGGGGGTTCAGCCCCAGCATTTT; cdr3_aa: CASSQGRQGVQPQHF
d_call: .; j_call: TRBJ2-1; clone_size: .; v_call: TRBV18; cdr3_nt: TGTGCCAGCTCACCACGTGGCGTTGAGCAGTTCTTC; cdr3_aa: CASSPRGVEQFF
d_call: TRBD2; j_call: TRBJ2-3; clone_size: .; v_call: TRBV29-1; cdr3_nt: TGCAGCGTTGATCCAGCGGGAGCCGGAGATACGCAGTATTTT; cdr3_aa: CSVDPAGAGDTQYF
d_call: .; j_call: TRBJ1-1; clone_size: .; v_call: TRBV7-3; cdr3_nt: TGTGCCAGCAGCACGGACAGGAACACTGAAGCTTTCTTT; cdr3_aa: CASSTDRNTEAFF
d_call: TRBD1; j_call: TRBJ2-5; clone_size: .; v_call: TRBV7-2; cdr3_nt: TGTGCCAGCAGCTTAGGACAGGGTCCTGGGCAAGAGACCCAGTACTTC; cdr3_aa: CASSLGQGPGQETQYF
d_call: TRBD2; j_call: TRBJ2-1; clone_size: .; v_call: TRBV19; cdr3_nt: TGTGCCAGTAGGCCTACTAGCGGGGGGCCGGGTGAGCAGTTCTTC; cdr3_aa: CASRPTSGGPGEQFF
d_call: .; j_call: TRBJ1-2; clone_size: once; v_call: TRBV18; cdr3_nt: TGTGCCAGCTCACCAGGGCAGGGAAATTATGGCTACACCTTC; cdr3_aa: CASSPGQGNYGYTF